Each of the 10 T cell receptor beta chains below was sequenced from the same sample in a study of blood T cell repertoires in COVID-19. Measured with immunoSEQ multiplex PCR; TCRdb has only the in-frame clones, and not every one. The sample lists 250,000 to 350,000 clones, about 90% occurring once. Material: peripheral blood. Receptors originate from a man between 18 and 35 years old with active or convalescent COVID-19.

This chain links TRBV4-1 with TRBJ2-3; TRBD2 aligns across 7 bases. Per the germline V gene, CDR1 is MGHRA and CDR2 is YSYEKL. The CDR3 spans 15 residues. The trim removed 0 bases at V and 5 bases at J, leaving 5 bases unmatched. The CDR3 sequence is CASSQDGGSEDTQYF. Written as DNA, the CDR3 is TGCGCCAGCAGCCAAGATGGCGGGAGTGAAGATACGCAGTATTTT.

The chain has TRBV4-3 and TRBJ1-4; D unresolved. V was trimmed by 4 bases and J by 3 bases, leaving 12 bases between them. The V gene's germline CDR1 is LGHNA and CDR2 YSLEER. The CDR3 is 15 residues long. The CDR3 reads CASSPWGASNEKLFF. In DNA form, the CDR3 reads TGCGCCAGCAGCCCCTGGGGAGCCTCTAATGAAAAACTGTTTTTT.

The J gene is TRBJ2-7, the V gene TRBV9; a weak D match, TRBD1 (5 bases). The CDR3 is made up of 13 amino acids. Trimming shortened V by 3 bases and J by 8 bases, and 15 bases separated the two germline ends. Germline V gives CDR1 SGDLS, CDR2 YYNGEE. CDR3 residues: CASSGGAVSQQYF. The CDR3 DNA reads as TGTGCCAGCAGCGGTGGGGCAGTATCGCAGCAGTACTTC.

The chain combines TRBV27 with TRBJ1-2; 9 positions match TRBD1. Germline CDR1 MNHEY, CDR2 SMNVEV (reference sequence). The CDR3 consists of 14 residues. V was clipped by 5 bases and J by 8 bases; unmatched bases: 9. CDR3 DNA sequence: TGTGCCAGCAGTACGGGGACAGGGAGTAAAGGCTACACCTTC. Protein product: CASSTGTGSKGYTF.

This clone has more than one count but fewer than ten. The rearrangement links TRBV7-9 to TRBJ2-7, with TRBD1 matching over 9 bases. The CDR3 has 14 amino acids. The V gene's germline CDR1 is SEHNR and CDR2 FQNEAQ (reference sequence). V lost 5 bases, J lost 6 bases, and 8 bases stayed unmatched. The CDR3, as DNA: TGTGCCAGCAGCACGGGACAGGGCTTTGGCGAGCAGTACTTC. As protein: CASSTGQGFGEQYF.

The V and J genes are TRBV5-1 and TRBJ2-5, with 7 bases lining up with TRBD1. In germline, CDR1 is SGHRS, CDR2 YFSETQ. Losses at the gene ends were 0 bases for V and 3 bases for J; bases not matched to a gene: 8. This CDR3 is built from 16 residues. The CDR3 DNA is TGCGCCAGCAGCTTGGTTTTGACAGGGTGGGAAGAGACCCAGTACTTC. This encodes CASSLVLTGWEETQYF.

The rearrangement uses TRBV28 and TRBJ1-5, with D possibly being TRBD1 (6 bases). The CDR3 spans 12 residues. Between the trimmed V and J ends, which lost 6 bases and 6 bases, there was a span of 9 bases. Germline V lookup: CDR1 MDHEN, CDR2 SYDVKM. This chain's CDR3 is CASRPRGQPQHF. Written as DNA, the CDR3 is TGTGCCAGCAGACCCAGGGGTCAGCCCCAGCATTTT.

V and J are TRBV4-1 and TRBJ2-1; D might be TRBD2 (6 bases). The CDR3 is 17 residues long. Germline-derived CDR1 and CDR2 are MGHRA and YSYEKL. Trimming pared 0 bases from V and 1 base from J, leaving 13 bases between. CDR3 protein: CASSQEGRGFSYNEQFF. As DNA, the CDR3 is TGCGCCAGCAGCCAAGAAGGGCGGGGCTTTTCCTACAATGAGCAGTTCTTC.

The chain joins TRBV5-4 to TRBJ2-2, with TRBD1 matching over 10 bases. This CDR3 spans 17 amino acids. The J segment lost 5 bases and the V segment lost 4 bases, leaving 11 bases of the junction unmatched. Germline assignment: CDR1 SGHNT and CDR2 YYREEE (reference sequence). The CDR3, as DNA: TGTGCCAGCAGCCGTCCCGGGACAGGGGCGGGGACCGGGGAGCTGTTTTTT. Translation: CASSRPGTGAGTGELFF.

The CDR3 protein is CASSPWDRQPDTQYF. The DNA of the CDR3 is TGTGCCAGCTCACCATGGGACAGGCAGCCAGATACGCAGTATTTT. V usage is TRBV18 and J usage is TRBJ2-3, with 8 bases that match TRBD1. Germline-derived CDR1 and CDR2 are KGHSH and LQKENI. Losses at the gene ends were 2 bases for V and 4 bases for J; bases not matched to a gene: 5. The CDR3 has 15 amino acids.